Following are 16 T cell receptor beta chains from one sample sequenced in a study of T cell changes during pregnancy in multiple sclerosis. Measured with immunoSEQ multiplex PCR; TCRdb has only the in-frame clones, and not every one. The sample records under 95,000 clones, around 93% being singletons. This sample comprised peripheral blood, obtained in the second trimester of pregnancy. The receptors were sampled from a female donor in good health, enrolled as a control in a pregnancy study.

This sequence joins TRBV11-2 and TRBJ1-3; 7 positions match TRBD1. V lost 5 bases and J lost 0; bases outside the gene matches: 4. CDR1 SGHAT and CDR2 FQNNGV come from the germline V gene. The CDR3 runs 15 residues. Here the CDR3 DNA reads TGTGCCAGCAGCATGACAGGGTCCTCTGGAAACACCATATATTTT. Its protein product is CASSMTGSSGNTIYF.

The J gene is TRBJ1-4, the V gene TRBV27; D unclear. There are 15 residues in the CDR3. The V and J ends lost 0 bases and 0 bases respectively, with 5 bases between them. CDR1 and CDR2 from the germline V gene are MNHEY and SMNVEV (reference sequence). CDR3 sequence reads: CASSLSTATNEKLFF. The CDR3 nucleotides read TGTGCCAGCAGTTTATCAACAGCAACTAATGAAAAACTGTTTTTT.

This clone showed up just a few times. The chain uses TRBV5-8 and TRBJ1-1; D call uncertain. Germline V lookup: CDR1 SGHTS, CDR2 YDEGEE. Trimming cost V 1 base and J 0 bases, with 4 bases left between them. The CDR3 contains 13 residues. The CDR3 is CASSLRVNTEAFF. The CDR3, as DNA: TGTGCCAGCAGCTTGCGTGTGAACACTGAAGCTTTCTTT.

This chain joins TRBV9 and TRBJ2-1, with TRBD2 matching over 11 bases. Germline CDR1 and CDR2: SGDLS and YYNGEE. The CDR3 totals 16 residues. V lost 0 bases and J lost 7; bases outside the gene matches: 6. The CDR3 DNA reads TGTGCCAGCAGCGTAGGCTCTAGCGGGGGGTGGAATGAGCAGTTCTTC. It encodes CASSVGSSGGWNEQFF.

The V and J genes are TRBV5-6 and TRBJ1-2, with TRBD1 as a possible D gene (5 bases). The germline V gene has CDR1 SGHDT and CDR2 YYEEEE. The CDR3 runs 14 residues. V was clipped by 4 bases and J by 0 bases, with 10 bases between them. The CDR3 sequence is CASSVGPSNYGYTF. As DNA, the CDR3 is TGTGCCAGCAGCGTGGGGCCTTCTAACTATGGCTACACCTTC. The whole variable domain, filled in from reference TRBV5-6 and TRBJ1-2, reads DAGVTQSPTHLIKTRGQQVTLRCSPKSGHDTVSWYQQALGQGPQFIFQYYEEEERQRGNFPDRFSGHQFPNYSSELNVNALLLGDSALYLCASSVGPSNYGYTFGSGTRLTVV.

This rearrangement joins TRBV4-1 to TRBJ1-1; TRBD1 might be the D (5 bases). The CDR3 length is 18 residues. CDR1 and CDR2 (germline): MGHRA, YSYEKL. Trimming removed 2 bases at V and 1 base at J, with 20 bases between. CDR3 DNA sequence: TGCGCCAGCAGCCAATGGCCCGCCTTAGTAGGACAGAACACTGAAGCTTTCTTT. This translates into CASSQWPALVGQNTEAFF.

The CDR3 DNA reads TGTGCCAGCAGCTTAGGATGGCAGAAAAATGGCTACACCTTC. It encodes CASSLGWQKNGYTF. This chain connects TRBV13 to TRBJ1-2; D unclear. Germline CDR1 reads PRHDT; CDR2 reads FYEKMQ (reference sequence). The germline V and J ends were trimmed by 0 bases and 6 bases, with 11 bases remaining between them. The CDR3 is made up of 14 amino acids.

The V and J genes are TRBV7-2 and TRBJ2-2; 10 nucleotides agree with TRBD1. V gave up 5 bases and J gave up 5 bases; unmatched junction bases: 8. CDR1 is SGHTA and CDR2 is FQGNSA in the germline V gene. The length of the CDR3 is 16 residues. CDR3 nucleotides: TGTGCCAGCAGCCCCCGGACAGGGGGAACAACCGGGGAGCTGTTTTTT. Encoded protein: CASSPRTGGTTGELFF.

This clone was observed once. The chain carries TRBV5-1 and TRBJ2-7, with TRBD1 as a possible D gene (5 bases). The V gene lost 0 bases and the J gene lost 2 bases, with 15 bases spanning the gap. CDR1 and CDR2 from the germline V gene are SGHRS and YFSETQ. The CDR3 loop spans 16 amino acids. CDR3 DNA sequence: TGCGCCAGCAGCTTGGTAGGGGATATCTCCCCCTACGAGCAGTACTTC. It encodes CASSLVGDISPYEQYF.

The gene calls are TRBV7-9 and TRBJ2-6; D not resolved. This CDR3 spans 14 amino acids. Germline CDR1 SEHNR, CDR2 FQNEAQ (reference sequence). Trimming took 7 bases from V and 0 from J, leaving 7 bases between them. CDR3 sequence reads: CASTRGSGANVLTF. The DNA of the CDR3 is TGTGCCAGCACTCGAGGCTCTGGGGCCAACGTCCTGACTTTC.

V usage is TRBV9 and J usage is TRBJ2-5; weak D call: TRBD2 (6 bases). The V gene lost 2 bases and the J gene lost 2 bases, with 10 bases spanning the gap. Germline V CDR1 and CDR2: SGDLS, YYNGEE. The CDR3 loop spans 14 amino acids. CDR3 residues: CASSVAGTQETQYF. In DNA form, the CDR3 reads TGTGCCAGCAGCGTGGCCGGGACTCAAGAGACCCAGTACTTC.

A note on this clone: This sample also contains other DNA sequences that code for the same CDR3. The rearrangement joins TRBV18 to TRBJ1-1, with a possible D match to TRBD1 (6 bases). V dropped 3 bases and J dropped 1 base, with 9 bases sitting between them. Germline CDR1 and CDR2: KGHSH and LQKENI. This CDR3 has 14 amino acids. The CDR3 is CASSPGQSNTEAFF. In DNA form, the CDR3 reads TGTGCCAGCTCACCTGGACAGTCGAACACTGAAGCTTTCTTT.

The chain is built from TRBV7-8 and TRBJ1-2, with 7 bases aligning to TRBD1. With 6 bases clipped from V and 7 bases from J, the junction kept 8 bases outside the gene matches. Germline CDR1 reads SGHVS; CDR2 reads FQNEAQ. The CDR3 extends over 13 amino acids. The CDR3 loop reads CASSSDRIGGYTF. The CDR3 DNA reads as TGTGCCAGCAGTTCGGACAGGATAGGTGGCTACACCTTC.

This sequence joins TRBV9 and TRBJ2-5; the D gene is possibly TRBD1 (5 bases). Germline CDR1 SGDLS, CDR2 YYNGEE. V was trimmed by 0 bases and J by 4 bases, leaving 7 bases between them. The CDR3 spans 13 residues. CDR3 DNA: TGTGCCAGCAGCGTAGTTGGGGCAGAGACCCAGTACTTC. This encodes CASSVVGAETQYF.

V usage is TRBV11-3 and J usage is TRBJ2-7, with D tentatively TRBD2 (6 bases). The CDR3 contains 12 residues. The germline V and J ends were trimmed by 4 bases and 9 bases, with 13 bases remaining between them. CDR1 and CDR2 from the germline V gene are SGHNT and YENEEA. For the CDR3, the DNA is TGTGCCAGCAGCTCACGGGGACTGGCGCAGTACTTC. It specifies CASSSRGLAQYF.

The V call is TRBV7-8, the J call TRBJ1-2; 8 nucleotides line up with TRBD1. CDR3 length equals 13 residues. The V gene end was trimmed by 6 bases and the J gene end by 8 bases; junction bases not matched to a gene: 8. Germline V gene data show CDR1 as SGHVS and CDR2 as FQNEAQ. The CDR3: CASSQTRDRGYTF. CDR3 DNA sequence: TGTGCCAGCAGTCAGACCCGGGACAGGGGCTACACCTTC.